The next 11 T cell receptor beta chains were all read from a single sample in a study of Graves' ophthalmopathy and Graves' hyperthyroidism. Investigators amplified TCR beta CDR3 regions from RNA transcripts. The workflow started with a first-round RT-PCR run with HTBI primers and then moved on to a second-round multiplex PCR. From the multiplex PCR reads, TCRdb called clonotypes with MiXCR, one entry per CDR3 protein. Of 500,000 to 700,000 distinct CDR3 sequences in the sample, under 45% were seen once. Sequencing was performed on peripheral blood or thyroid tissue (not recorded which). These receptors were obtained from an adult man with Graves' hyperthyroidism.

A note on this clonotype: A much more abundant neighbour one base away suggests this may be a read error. CDR3 amino acids: CASSPLWARTEAFF. The CDR3 DNA sequence: TGTGCCAGTAGTCCCCTCTGGGCAAGGACTGAAGCTTTCTTT. This sequence joins TRBV19 and TRBJ1-1; D remains ambiguous. Germline assignment: CDR1 LNHDA and CDR2 SQIVND (reference sequence). This CDR3 is 14 amino acids long. Trimming took off 5 bases at V and 5 bases at J, with 15 bases between the two ends.

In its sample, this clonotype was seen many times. The CDR3 DNA follows: TGTGCCAGCAGTTTTGGCGGACAGGGGGTTTCACCCCTCCACTTT. It is translated as CASSFGGQGVSPLHF. J is TRBJ1-6 and V is TRBV28; 10 bases fit TRBD1. In germline, CDR1 is MDHEN, CDR2 SYDVKM. The CDR3 loop spans 15 amino acids. With 3 bases clipped from V and 9 bases from J, the junction kept 5 bases outside the gene matches.

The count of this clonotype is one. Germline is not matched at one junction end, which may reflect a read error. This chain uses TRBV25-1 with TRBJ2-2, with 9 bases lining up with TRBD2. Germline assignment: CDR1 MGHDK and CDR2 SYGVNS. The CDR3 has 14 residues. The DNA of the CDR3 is TGTGCCAGCACCAGCGGGGGGCCCACCGGGGAGCTGCTTTTT. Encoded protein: CASTSGGPTGELLF. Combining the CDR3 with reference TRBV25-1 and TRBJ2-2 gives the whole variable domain EADIYQTPRYLVIGTGKKITLECSQTMGHDKMYWYQQDPGMELHLIHYSYGVNSTEKGDLSSESTVSRIRTEHFPLTLESARPSHTSQYLCASTSGGPTGELLFGEGSRLTVL.

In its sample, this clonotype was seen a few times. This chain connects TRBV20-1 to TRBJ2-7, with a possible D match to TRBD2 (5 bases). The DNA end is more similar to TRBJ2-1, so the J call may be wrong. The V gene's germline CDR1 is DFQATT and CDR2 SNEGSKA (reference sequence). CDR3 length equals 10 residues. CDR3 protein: CSANGLEQFF. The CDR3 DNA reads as TGCAGTGCCAATGGACTGGAGCAGTTCTTC.

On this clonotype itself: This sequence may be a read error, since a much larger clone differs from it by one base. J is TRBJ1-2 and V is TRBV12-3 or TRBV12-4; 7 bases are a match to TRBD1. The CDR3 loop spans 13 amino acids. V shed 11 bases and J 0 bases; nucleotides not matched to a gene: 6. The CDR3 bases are TGTGCCGGCGGCGGGACAGCTAACTATGGCTACACCTTC. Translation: CAGGGTANYGYTF.

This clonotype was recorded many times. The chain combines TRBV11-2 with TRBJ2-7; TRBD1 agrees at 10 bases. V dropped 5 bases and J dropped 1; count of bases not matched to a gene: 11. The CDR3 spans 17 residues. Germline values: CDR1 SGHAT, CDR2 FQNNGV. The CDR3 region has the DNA TGTGCCAGCAGCCGAGATCATGGACAGGGGGTATCCTACGAGCAGTACTTC. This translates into CASSRDHGQGVSYEQYF.

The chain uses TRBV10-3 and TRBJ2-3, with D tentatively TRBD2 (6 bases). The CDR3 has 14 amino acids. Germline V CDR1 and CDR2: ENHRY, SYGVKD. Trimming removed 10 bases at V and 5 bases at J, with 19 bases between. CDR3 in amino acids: CASRRLARGDTQYF. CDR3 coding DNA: TGTGCCAGCCGGCGCCTAGCGAGGGGAGATACGCAGTATTTT.

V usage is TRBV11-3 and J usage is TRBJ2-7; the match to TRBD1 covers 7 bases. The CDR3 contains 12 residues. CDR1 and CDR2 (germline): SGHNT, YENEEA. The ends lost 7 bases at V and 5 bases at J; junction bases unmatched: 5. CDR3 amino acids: CASTGQNDEQYF. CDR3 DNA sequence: TGTGCCAGCACGGGACAGAACGACGAGCAGTACTTC.

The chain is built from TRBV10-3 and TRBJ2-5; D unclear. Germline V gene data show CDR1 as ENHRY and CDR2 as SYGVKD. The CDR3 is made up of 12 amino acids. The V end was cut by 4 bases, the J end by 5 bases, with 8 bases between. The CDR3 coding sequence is TGTGCCATCAGTGTGTTAGATGAGACCCAGTACTTC. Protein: CAISVLDETQYF.

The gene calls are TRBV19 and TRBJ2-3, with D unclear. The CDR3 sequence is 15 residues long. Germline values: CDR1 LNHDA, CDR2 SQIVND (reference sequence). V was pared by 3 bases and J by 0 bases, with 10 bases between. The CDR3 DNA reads TGTGCCAGTAGTATGCTGGGCTCTAGCACAGATACGCAGTATTTT. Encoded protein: CASSMLGSSTDTQYF.

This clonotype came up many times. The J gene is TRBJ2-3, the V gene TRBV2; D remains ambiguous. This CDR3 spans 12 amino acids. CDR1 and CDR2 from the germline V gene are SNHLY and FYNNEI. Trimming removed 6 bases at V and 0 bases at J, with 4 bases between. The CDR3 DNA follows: TGTGCCAGCAGAACAAGCACAGATACGCAGTATTTT. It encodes CASRTSTDTQYF.